The sequence of this T cell receptor beta chain was determined in a study of blood T cell repertoires in COVID-19. In the authors' methods: Estimation of nucleated cell counts relied on the amplification of reference gene primers. TCRdb's copy holds only in-frame clones and misses some; the assay was immunoSEQ multiplex PCR. That table is the source of V, J and clone size, and D and trimming were worked out from the DNA. The table includes 140,000 or so clones, roughly three quarters detected once. The trim removed 6 bases at V and 4 bases at J, leaving 5 bases unmatched. CDR1 is LGHNT and CDR2 is FRNRAP in the germline V gene. The length of the CDR3 is 14 residues.

This sequence joins TRBV12-5 and TRBJ2-2, with 7 bases matching TRBD1. The source is a man aged 60 to 75 with acute or convalescent COVID-19. The sequencing input was peripheral blood. The CDR3 spells CASGPNRGTGELFF. Here the CDR3 DNA reads TGTGCTAGTGGACCTAACAGGGGCACCGGGGAGCTGTTTTTT.